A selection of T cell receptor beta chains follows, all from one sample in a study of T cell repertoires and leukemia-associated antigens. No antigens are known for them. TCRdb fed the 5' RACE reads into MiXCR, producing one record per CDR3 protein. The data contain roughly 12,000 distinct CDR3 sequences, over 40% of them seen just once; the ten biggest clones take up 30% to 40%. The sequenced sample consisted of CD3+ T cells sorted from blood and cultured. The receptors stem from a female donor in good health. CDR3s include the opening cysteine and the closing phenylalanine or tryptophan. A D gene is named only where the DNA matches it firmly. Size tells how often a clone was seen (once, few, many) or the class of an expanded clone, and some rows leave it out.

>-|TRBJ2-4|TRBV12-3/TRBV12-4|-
TGTGCCAGCAGTTTACGGCAGTTCAAAAACATTCAGTACTTC
CASSLRQFKNIQYF
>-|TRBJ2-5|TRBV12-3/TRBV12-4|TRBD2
TGTGCCAGCAGTACCGAATATTTAGCGGGAGGGCCGCAGGAGACCCAGTACTTC
CASSTEYLAGGPQETQYF
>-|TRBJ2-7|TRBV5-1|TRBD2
TGCGCCAGCAGCTCAGCCGGGACTAGCGGCTCGGGAGTTTCCTACGAGCAGTACTTC
CASSSAGTSGSGVSYEQYF
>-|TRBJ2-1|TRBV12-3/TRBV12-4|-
TGTGCCAGCAGACAAGAGATAAACAATGAGCAGTTCTTC
CASRQEINNEQFF
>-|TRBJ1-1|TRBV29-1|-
TGCAGCGCAGCCCCATGGCCGGGGGGGGAGCCCGCTGAAGCTTTCTTT
CSAAPWPGGEPAEAFF
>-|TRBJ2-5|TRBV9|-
TGTGCCAGCAGCGCCCCGGGACACGCGGGTCCCGAGACCCAGTACTTC
CASSAPGHAGPETQYF
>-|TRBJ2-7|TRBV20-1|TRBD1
TGCAGTGCTAGAGGTCTACAGGGGGCAGGGGACGAGCAGAACTTC
CSARGLQGAGDEQNF
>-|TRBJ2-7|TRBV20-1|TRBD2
TGCAGTGCTAGACCTAGCGGGAGGGCCCAACGAAACTACGAGCAGTACTTC
CSARPSGRAQRNYEQYF
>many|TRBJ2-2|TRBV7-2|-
TGTGCCAGCAGCTTAAACGGTCTAGCCGGGGAGCTGTTTTTT
CASSLNGLAGELFF
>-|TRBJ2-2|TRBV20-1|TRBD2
TGCAGTGCTAGAGATCTAAGGCTAGCGGGAGCCACGGGGACCGGGGAGCTGTTTTTT
CSARDLRLAGATGTGELFF
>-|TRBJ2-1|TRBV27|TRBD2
TGTGCCAGCAGTTCATGGACTAGCGGCTCGGGAGCGTCCTACAATGAGCAGTTCTTC
CASSSWTSGSGASYNEQFF
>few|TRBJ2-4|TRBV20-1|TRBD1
TGCAGTGCTAGGAGAGGGGACAGGGGGCCCCCATACTTC
CSARRGDRGPPYF
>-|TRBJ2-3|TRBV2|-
TGTGCCAGCATTCGGGTTGGGTATACGCAGTATTTT
CASIRVGYTQYF
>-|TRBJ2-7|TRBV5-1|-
TGCGCCAGCAGACAGGAGGAACTACTGACTTACGAGCAGTACTTC
CASRQEELLTYEQYF
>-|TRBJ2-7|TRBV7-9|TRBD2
TGTGCCAGCAGCCCCCCGAGGGCGGGAGACGAGCAGTACTTC
CASSPPRAGDEQYF
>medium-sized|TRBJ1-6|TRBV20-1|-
TGCAGTGCTAGTCGACAGGTTCGGGATTCACCCCTCCACTTT
CSASRQVRDSPLHF
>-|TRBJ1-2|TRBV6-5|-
TGTGCCAGCAGACGGGGAGCCCTTGGGGGCTACACCTTC
CASRRGALGGYTF
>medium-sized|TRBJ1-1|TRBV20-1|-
TGCAGTGCCACCCCGATCGACAGGAACACTGAAGCTTTCTTT
CSATPIDRNTEAFF
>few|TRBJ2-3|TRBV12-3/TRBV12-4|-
TGTGCCAGCAGTCCCGGGCCTTGGGATGATACGCAGTATTTT
CASSPGPWDDTQYF
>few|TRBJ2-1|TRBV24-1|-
TGTGCCACCAGTGTGGGTGGTGAGCAGTTCTTC
CATSVGGEQFF
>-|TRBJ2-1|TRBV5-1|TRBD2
TGCGCCAGCAGCCCGGAGGCCCTAGCGGGAGGGCCGCATGAGCGGTTCTTC
CASSPEALAGGPHERFF
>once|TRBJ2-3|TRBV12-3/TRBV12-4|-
TGTGCCAGCCGTACCCCATGGGCTAGCGATCGCACAGATACGCAGTATTTT
CASRTPWASDRTDTQYF
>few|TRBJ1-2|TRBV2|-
TGTGCCAGCCGAGTTCTTCGAAACGTTTTGTATGGCTACACCTTC
CASRVLRNVLYGYTF
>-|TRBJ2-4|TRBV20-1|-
TGCAGTGCTACCAAGGGGAACATTCAGTACTTC
CSATKGNIQYF
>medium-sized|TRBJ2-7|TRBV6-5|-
TGTGCCAGCAGTTACCTGCGGGCTCCGTCCTACGAGCAGTACTTC
CASSYLRAPSYEQYF
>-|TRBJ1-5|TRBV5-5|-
TGTGCCAGCAGCCGACGGGGGCAGCCCCAGCATTTT
CASSRRGQPQHF
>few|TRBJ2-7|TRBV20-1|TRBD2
TGCAGTGCTAGAGTAGCGGGAGTGTACGAGCAGTACTTC
CSARVAGVYEQYF
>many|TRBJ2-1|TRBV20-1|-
TGCAGTGCTAGAGGGTTCGCCGCGGGTCTCAATGAGCAGTTCTTC
CSARGFAAGLNEQFF
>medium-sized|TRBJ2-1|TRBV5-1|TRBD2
TGCGCCAGCAGCCAAGGGACTAGCGGGGTAAATGAGCAGTTCTTC
CASSQGTSGVNEQFF
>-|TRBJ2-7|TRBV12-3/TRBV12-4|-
TGTGCCAGCAGTTTAGGTCCCGTCGCCTCCTACGAGCAGTACTTC
CASSLGPVASYEQYF
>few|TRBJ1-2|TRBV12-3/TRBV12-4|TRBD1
TGTGCCAGCAGTTTAGCGAGACACAGGGGGCTCAACTATGGCTACACCTTC
CASSLARHRGLNYGYTF
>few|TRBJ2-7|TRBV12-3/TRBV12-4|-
TGTGCCAGCAGCTCCTTTGCTGGGAGGATCGGCGACGAGCAGTACTTC
CASSSFAGRIGDEQYF
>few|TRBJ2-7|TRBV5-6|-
TGTGCCAGCAGCTTGAGACCCGACTCCCGGTACGAGCAGTACTTC
CASSLRPDSRYEQYF
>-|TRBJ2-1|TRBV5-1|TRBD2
TGCGCCAGCAGCTTCTCCGGGACTAGCAATGAGCAGTTCTTC
CASSFSGTSNEQFF
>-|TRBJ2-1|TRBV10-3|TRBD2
TGTGCCACCTCCTTGGCGGGAGGCGACAATGAGCAGTTCTTC
CATSLAGGDNEQFF
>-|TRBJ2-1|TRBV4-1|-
TGCGCCAGCAGCCCCCTGGCAGGGCTTGAGCAGTTCTTC
CASSPLAGLEQFF
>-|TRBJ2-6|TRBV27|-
TGTGCCAGCAGTCCGTCGAGGGGCTCTGGGGCCAACGTCCTGACTTTC
CASSPSRGSGANVLTF
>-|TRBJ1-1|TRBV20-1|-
-
CSASQGGYEQYFGPGTEAFF
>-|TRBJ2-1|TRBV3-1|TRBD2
TGTGCCAGCAGCCAAGATTATCCTAGCGGGAGTAGGGAGTTCTTC
CASSQDYPSGSREFF
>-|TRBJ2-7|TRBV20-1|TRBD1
TGCAGTGCGTGGACAGGCGCCTACGAGCAGTACTTC
CSAWTGAYEQYF
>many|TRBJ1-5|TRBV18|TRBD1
TGTGCCAGCTCACCCAACCAGGGGGATCAGCCCCAGCATTTT
CASSPNQGDQPQHF
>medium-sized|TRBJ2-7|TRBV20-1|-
TGCAGTGCTAGTCAGGGAGGCTACGAGCAGTACTTC
CSASQGGYEQYF